This record concerns one T cell receptor (beta chain) sequence. Its antigen is undetermined. This entry belongs to a study of cytomegalovirus exposure and HLA in healthy donors. Points from the study as a whole: Association of a missense DCLRE1C variant with TCR beta V- and J-gene trimming was reported in a later analysis. In a later analysis, common viral pathogens appeared linked to several of the most significant clusters. Reports indicate that TCR beta sequences accurately predicted the HLA-A and HLA-B alleles of most subjects. Researchers counted around 180 TCR beta chains as cytomegalovirus-associated.

The primer mix had 60 Vbeta and 13 Jbeta primers. The protocol was immunoSEQ multiplex PCR, while the TCRdb copy is restricted to in-frame clones and leaves out a portion. The table shows about 170,000 clones, with 71% occurring only once. The CDR3 totals 15 residues. Trimming cost V 4 bases and J 0 bases, with 14 bases left between them. Germline-derived CDR1 and CDR2 are SGHNT and YYREEE (reference sequence). The material sequenced was PBMCs. The chain combines TRBV5-4 with TRBJ2-7; D possibly corresponds to TRBD1 (6 bases). The TCR sequence derives from a girl aged 5 to 17 in good health and CMV-seronegative. The CDR3 sequence is CASSRGTESSYEQYF. In DNA, the CDR3 is TGTGCCAGCAGCAGGGGGACCGAGAGCTCCTACGAGCAGTACTTC.